This is a list of T cell receptor beta chains from one sample in a study of T cell repertoires in cytomegalovirus infection. TCRdb ran MiXCR on the reads and lists one entry per CDR3 protein. In the table there are hundreds of thousands of distinct CDR3 sequences, 20% to 30% of which are singletons. Sequencing used CD8+ T cells from PBMCs. The receptors originated from a human donor in good health (CMV status not recorded). Some clones in this sample may be carry-over from other donors' samples. Each CDR3 is given with its conserved first and last residue. D genes are given only for firm matches. Expanded clones get a size class; other rows say once, few or many, or leave the size out.

>TRBJ1-5|14|NA|TRBD1|TRBV6-1
CASSRGPQSQSQHF
TGTGCCAGCAGTAGGGGGCCTCAGAGCCAGTCCCAGCATTTT
>TRBJ2-2|16|many|NA|TRBV6-2/TRBV6-3
CASSYPRFRDTGELFF
TGTGCCAGCAGTTACCCCCGCTTCCGGGACACCGGGGAGCTGTTTTTT
>TRBJ2-5|15|few|TRBD2|TRBV7-9
CASTGTSGEQETQYF
TGTGCCAGCACCGGGACTAGCGGGGAGCAAGAGACCCAGTACTTC
>TRBJ1-5|15|NA|TRBD1|TRBV20-1
CSATGQGGSNQPQHF
TGCAGTGCAACCGGACAGGGGGGAAGCAATCAGCCCCAGCATTTT
>TRBJ2-6|18|few|NA|TRBV29-1
CSVEEEGTFEAGANVLTF
TGCAGCGTTGAAGAGGAAGGGACCTTCGAAGCTGGGGCCAACGTCCTGACTTTC
>TRBJ2-7|13|many|NA|TRBV7-9
CASSQTGSYEQYF
TGTGCCAGCAGCCAAACTGGCTCCTACGAGCAGTACTTC
>TRBJ2-7|15|once|NA|TRBV12-3/TRBV12-4
CASSFGGPVSYEQYF
TGTGCCAGCAGTTTTGGGGGCCCGGTCTCCTACGAGCAGTACTTC
>TRBJ1-1|12|NA|NA|TRBV12-3/TRBV12-4
CASTLGRFEAFF
TGTGCCAGCACCCTCGGGCGTTTTGAAGCTTTCTTT
>TRBJ2-2|15|NA|TRBD1|TRBV7-9
CAGGTGGVNTGELFF
TGTGCCGGGGGGACAGGGGGAGTGAACACCGGGGAGCTGTTTTTT
>TRBJ2-3|12|many|NA|TRBV7-6
CASSERTDTQYF
TGTGCCAGCAGCGAACGCACAGATACGCAGTATTTT